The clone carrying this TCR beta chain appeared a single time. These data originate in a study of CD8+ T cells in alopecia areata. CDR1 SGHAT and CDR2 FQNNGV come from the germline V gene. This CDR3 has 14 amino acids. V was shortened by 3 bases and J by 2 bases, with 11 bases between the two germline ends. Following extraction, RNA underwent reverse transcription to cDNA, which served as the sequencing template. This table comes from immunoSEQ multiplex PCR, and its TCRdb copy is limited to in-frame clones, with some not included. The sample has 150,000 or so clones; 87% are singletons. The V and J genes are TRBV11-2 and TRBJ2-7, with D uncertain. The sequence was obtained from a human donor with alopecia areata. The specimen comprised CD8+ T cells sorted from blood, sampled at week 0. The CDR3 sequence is CASSLGRRTYEQYF. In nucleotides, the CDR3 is TGTGCCAGCAGCTTGGGCAGGCGCACCTACGAGCAGTACTTC.